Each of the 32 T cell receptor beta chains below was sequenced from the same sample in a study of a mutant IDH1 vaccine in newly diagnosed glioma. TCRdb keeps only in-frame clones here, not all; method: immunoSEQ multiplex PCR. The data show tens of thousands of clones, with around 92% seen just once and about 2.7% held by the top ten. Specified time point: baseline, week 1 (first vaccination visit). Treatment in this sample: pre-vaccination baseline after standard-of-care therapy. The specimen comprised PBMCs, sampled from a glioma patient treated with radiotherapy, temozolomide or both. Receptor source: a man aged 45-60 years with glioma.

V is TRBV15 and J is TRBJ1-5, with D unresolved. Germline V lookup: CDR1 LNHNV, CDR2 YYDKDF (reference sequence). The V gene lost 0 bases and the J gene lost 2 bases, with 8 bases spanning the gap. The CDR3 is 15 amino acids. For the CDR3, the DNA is TGTGCCACCAGCAGAGAGGTTGTTGGCAATCAGCCCCAGCATTTT. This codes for CATSREVVGNQPQHF.

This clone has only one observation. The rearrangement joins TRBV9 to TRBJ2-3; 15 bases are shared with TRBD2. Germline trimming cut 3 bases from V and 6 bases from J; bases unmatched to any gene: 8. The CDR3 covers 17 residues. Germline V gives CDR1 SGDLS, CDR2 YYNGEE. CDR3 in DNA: TGTGCCAGCAGCGAGGGACTAGCGGGAGGAGCACGGGATACGCAGTATTTT. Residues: CASSEGLAGGARDTQYF.

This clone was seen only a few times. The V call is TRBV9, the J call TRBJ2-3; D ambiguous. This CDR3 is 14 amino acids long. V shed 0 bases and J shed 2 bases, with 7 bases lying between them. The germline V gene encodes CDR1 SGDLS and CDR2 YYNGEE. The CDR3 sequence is CASSVEVTTDTQYF. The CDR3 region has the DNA TGTGCCAGCAGCGTAGAGGTTACCACAGATACGCAGTATTTT.

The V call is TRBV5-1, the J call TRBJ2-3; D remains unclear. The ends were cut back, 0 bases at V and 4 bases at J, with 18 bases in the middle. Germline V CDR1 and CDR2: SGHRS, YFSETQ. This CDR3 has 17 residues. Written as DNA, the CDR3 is TGCGCCAGCAGCTTGGCCGGGCCCAAAAATCTTGCAGATACGCAGTATTTT. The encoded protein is CASSLAGPKNLADTQYF.

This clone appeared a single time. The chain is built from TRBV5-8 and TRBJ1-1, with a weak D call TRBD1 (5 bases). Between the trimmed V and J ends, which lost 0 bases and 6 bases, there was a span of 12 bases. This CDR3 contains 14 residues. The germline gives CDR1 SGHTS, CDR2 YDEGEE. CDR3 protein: CASSLGAGRPEAFF. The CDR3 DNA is TGTGCCAGCAGCTTGGGGGCAGGGCGGCCTGAAGCTTTCTTT.

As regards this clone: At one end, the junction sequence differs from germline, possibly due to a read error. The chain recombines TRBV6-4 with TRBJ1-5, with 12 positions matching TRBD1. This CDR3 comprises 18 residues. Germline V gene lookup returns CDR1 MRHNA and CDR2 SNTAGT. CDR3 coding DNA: TGTGCCAGCGGTGAAGAGTGGGACAGGGGGCGGAAGAGTCAGCCCCAGCATTTT. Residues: CASGEEWDRGRKSQPQHF.

CDR3 nucleotides: TGCAGCGTTGGGGGGGTCAGAGACTATGGCTACACCTTC. Translated, it gives CSVGGVRDYGYTF. The V and J genes are TRBV29-1 and TRBJ1-2; weak D call: TRBD1 (5 bases). Trimming took off 4 bases at V and 3 bases at J, with 12 bases between the two ends. This CDR3 contains 13 residues. The germline CDR1 and CDR2 sequences are SQVTM and ANQGSEA.

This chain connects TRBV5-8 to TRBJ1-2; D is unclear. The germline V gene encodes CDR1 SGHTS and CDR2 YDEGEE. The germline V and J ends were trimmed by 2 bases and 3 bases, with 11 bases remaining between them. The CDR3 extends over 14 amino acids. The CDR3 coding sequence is TGTGCCAGCAGCTTAAACCGGGAAGACTATGGCTACACCTTC. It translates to CASSLNREDYGYTF.

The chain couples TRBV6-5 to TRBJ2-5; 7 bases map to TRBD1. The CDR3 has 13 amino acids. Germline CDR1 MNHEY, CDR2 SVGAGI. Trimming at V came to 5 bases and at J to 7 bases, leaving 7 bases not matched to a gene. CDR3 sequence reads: CASSRTGSLTQYF. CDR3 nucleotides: TGTGCCAGCAGTAGGACAGGTTCGTTGACCCAGTACTTC.

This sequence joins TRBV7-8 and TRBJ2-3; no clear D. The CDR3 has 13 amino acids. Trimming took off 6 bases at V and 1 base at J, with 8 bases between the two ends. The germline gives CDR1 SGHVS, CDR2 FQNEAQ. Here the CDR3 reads CASRESGTDTQYF. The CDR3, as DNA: TGTGCCAGCAGGGAGAGCGGCACAGATACGCAGTATTTT. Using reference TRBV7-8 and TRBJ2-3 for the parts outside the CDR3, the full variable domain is GAGVSQSPRYKVAKRGQDVALRCDPISGHVSLFWYQQALGQGPEFLTYFQNEAQLDKSGLPSDRFFAERPEGSVSTLKIQRTQQEDSAVYLCASRESGTDTQYFGPGTRLTVL.

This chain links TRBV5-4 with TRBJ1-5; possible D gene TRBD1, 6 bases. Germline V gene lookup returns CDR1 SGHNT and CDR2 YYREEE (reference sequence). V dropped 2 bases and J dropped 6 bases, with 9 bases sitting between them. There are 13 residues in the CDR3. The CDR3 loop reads CASSLGGTQPQHF. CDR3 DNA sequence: TGTGCCAGCAGCTTAGGGGGTACTCAGCCCCAGCATTTT.

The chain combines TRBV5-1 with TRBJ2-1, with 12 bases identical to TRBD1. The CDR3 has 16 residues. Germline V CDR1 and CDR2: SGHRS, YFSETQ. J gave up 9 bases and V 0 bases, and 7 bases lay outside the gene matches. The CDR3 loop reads CASSLAVGQGAGEQFF. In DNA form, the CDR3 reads TGCGCCAGCAGCTTGGCCGTGGGACAGGGGGCCGGTGAGCAGTTCTTC.

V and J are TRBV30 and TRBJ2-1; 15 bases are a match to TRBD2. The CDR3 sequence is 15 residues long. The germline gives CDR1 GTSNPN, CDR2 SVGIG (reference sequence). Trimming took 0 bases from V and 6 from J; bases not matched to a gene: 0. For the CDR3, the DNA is TGTGCCTGGAGTGTGGGACTAGCGGGAGGCAATGAGCAGTTCTTC. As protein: CAWSVGLAGGNEQFF. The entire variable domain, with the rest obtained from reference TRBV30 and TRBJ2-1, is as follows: SQTIHQWPATLVQPVGSPLSLECTVEGTSNPNLYWYRQAAGRGLQLLFYSVGIGQISSEVPQNLSASRPQDRQFILSSKKLLLSDSGFYLCAWSVGLAGGNEQFFGPGTRLTVL.

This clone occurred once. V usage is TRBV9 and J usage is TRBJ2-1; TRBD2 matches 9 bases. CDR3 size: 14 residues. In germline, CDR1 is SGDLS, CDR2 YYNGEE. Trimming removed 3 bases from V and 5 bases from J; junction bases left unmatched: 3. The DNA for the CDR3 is TGTGCCAGCAGCGCGACTAGCGGCAACAATGAGCAGTTCTTC. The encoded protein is CASSATSGNNEQFF. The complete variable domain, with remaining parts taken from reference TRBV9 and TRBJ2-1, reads DSGVTQTPKHLITATGQRVTLRCSPRSGDLSVYWYQQSLDQGLQFLIQYYNGEERAKGNILERFSAQQFPDLHSELNLSSLELGDSALYFCASSATSGNNEQFFGPGTRLTVL.

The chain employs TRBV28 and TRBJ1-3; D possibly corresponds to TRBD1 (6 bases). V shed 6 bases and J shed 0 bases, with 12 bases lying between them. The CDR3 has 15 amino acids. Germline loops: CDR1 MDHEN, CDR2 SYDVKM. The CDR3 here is CASSKTGSSGNTIYF. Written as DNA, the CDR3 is TGTGCCAGCAGCAAGACAGGCAGCTCTGGAAACACCATATATTTT.

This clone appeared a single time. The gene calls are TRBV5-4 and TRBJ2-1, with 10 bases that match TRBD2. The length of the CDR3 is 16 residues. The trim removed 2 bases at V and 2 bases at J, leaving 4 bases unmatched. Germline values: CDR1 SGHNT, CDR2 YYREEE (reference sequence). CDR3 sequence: CASSFPSGRPYNEQFF. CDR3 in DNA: TGTGCCAGCAGCTTCCCTAGCGGGAGACCCTACAATGAGCAGTTCTTC.

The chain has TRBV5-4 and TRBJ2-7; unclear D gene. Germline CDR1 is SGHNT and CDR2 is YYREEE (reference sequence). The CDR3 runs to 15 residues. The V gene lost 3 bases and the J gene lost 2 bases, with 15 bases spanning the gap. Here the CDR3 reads CASSSNLGRPYEQYF. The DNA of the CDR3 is TGTGCCAGCAGCTCAAACTTGGGCAGACCCTACGAGCAGTACTTC. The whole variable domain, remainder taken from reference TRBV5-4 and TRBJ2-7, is ETGVTQSPTHLIKTRGQQVTLRCSSQSGHNTVSWYQQALGQGPQFIFQYYREEENGRGNFPPRFSGLQFPNYSSELNVNALELDDSALYLCASSSNLGRPYEQYFGPGTRLTVT.

The CDR3: CASSLDFSNANDGYTF. The CDR3 coding sequence is TGTGCCAGCAGTTTGGACTTCTCTAACGCTAATGATGGCTACACCTTC. The rearrangement uses TRBV27 and TRBJ1-2; no clear D gene. This CDR3 comprises 16 residues. CDR1 and CDR2 (germline): MNHEY, SMNVEV (reference sequence). The V gene lost 3 bases and the J gene lost 6 bases, with 20 bases spanning the gap.

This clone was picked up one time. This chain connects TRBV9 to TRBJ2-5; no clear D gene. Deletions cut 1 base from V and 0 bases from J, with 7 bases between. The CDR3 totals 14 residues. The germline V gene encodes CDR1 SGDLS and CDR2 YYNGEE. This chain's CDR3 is CASSVTNNQETQYF. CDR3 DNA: TGTGCCAGCAGCGTAACTAATAACCAAGAGACCCAGTACTTC.

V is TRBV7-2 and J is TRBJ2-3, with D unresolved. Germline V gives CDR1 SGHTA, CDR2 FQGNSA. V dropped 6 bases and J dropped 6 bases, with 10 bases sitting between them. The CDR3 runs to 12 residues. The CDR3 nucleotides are TGTGCCAGCAGAAACCCTCAGGATACGCAGTATTTT. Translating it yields CASRNPQDTQYF.

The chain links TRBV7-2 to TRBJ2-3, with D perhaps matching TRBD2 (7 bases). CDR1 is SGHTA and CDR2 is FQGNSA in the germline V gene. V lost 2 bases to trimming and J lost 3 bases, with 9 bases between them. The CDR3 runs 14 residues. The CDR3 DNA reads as TGTGCCAGCAGCTTAAGGGGGGGGACAGATACGCAGTATTTT. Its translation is CASSLRGGTDTQYF. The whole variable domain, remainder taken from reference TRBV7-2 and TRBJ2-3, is GAGVSQSPSNKVTEKGKDVELRCDPISGHTALYWYRQSLGQGLEFLIYFQGNSAPDKSGLPSDRFSAERTGGSVSTLTIQRTQQEDSAVYLCASSLRGGTDTQYFGPGTRLTVL.

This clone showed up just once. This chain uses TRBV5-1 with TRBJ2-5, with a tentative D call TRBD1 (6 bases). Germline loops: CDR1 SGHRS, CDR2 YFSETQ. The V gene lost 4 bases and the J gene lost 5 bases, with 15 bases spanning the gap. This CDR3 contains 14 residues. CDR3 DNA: TGCGCCAGCAGCGTACCACAGGGCCAGGAGACCCAGTACTTC. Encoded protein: CASSVPQGQETQYF.

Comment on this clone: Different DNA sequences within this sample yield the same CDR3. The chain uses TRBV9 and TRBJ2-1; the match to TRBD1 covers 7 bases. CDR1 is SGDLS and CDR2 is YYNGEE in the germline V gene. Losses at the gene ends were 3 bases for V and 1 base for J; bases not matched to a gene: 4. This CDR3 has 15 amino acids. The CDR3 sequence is CASSEGTASYNEQFF. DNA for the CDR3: TGTGCCAGCAGCGAGGGGACAGCTTCCTACAATGAGCAGTTCTTC.

For the CDR3, the DNA is TGTGCCAGTAGTTCTCAGTCAGGGGTCGAGCAGTACTTC. Its protein is CASSSQSGVEQYF. The chain combines TRBV19 with TRBJ2-7, with a tentative D call TRBD1 (6 bases). CDR1 LNHDA and CDR2 SQIVND come from the germline V gene (reference sequence). The CDR3 has 13 amino acids. V lost 5 bases and J 6 bases, leaving 14 bases between the germline ends.

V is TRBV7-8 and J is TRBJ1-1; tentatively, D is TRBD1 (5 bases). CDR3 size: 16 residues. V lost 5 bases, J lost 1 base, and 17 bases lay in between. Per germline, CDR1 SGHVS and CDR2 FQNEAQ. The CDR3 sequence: CASSPGWSRKNTEAFF. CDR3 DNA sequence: TGTGCCAGCAGCCCAGGGTGGAGCAGGAAGAACACTGAAGCTTTCTTT.

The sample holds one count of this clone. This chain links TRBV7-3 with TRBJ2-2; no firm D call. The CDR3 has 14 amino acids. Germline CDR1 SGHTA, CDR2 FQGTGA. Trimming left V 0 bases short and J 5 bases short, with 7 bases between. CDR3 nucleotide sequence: TGTGCCAGCAGCTTAACTCCGTCGACCGGGGAGCTGTTTTTT. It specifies CASSLTPSTGELFF.

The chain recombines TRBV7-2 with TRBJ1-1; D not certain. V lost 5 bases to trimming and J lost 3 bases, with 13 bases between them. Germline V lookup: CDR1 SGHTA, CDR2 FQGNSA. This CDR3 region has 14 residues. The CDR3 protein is CASSPQAWDTEAFF. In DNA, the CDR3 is TGTGCCAGCAGCCCCCAGGCCTGGGACACTGAAGCTTTCTTT.

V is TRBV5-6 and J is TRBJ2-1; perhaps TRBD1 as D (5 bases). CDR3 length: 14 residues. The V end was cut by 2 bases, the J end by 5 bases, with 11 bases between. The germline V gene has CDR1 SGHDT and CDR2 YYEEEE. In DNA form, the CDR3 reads TGTGCCAGCAGCTTTGGGGCGAACCACAATGAGCAGTTCTTC. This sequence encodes CASSFGANHNEQFF.

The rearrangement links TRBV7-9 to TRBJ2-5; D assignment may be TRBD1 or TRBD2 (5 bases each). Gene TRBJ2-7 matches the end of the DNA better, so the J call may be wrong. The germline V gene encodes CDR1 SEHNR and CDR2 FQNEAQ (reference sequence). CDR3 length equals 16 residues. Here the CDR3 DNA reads TGTGCCAGCAGCTTTTATCTGGACGGGGCATCCTACGAGCAGTACTTC. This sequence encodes CASSFYLDGASYEQYF.

The CDR3 is CASSIQGRGPSGANVLTF. CDR3 nucleotide sequence: TGTGCCAGTAGTATCCAGGGGAGGGGACCCTCTGGGGCCAACGTCCTGACTTTC. The chain carries TRBV19 and TRBJ2-6, with a weak D call TRBD2 (7 bases). This CDR3 is built from 18 residues. Germline assignment: CDR1 LNHDA and CDR2 SQIVND (reference sequence). The V end lost 3 bases, the J end lost 0 bases, and 15 bases lay between the germline ends.

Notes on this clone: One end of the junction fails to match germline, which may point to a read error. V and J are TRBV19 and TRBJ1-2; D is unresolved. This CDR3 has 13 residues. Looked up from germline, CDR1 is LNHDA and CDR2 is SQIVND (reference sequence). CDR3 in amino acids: CAGSLLTLYGYTF. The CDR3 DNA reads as TGTGCCGGTAGTCTCCTCACCCTCTATGGCTACACCTTC.

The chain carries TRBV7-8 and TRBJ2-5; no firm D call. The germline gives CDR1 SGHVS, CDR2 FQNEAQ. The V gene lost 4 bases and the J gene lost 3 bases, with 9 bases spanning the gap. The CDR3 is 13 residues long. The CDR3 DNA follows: TGTGCCAGCAGCTCGCTAGTGGAAGAGACCCAGTACTTC. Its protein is CASSSLVEETQYF.